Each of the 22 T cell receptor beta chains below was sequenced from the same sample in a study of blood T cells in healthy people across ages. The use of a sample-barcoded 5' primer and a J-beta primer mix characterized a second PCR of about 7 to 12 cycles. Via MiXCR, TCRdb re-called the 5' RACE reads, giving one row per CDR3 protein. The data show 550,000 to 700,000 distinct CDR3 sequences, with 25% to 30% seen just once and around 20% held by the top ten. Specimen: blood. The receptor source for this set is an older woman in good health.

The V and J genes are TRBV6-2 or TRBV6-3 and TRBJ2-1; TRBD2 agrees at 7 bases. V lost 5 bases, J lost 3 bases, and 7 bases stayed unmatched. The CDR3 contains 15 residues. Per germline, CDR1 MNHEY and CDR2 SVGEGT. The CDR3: CASSLGTTLYNEQFF. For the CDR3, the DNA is TGTGCCAGCAGTCTCGGGACTACACTCTACAATGAGCAGTTCTTC.

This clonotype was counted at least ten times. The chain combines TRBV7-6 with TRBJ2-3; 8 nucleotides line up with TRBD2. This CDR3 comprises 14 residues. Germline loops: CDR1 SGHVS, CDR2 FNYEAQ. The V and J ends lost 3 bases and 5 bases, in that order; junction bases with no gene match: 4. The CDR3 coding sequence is TGTGCCAGCAGCTTCTCCGGGGGGGGAGATACGCAGTATTTT. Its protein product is CASSFSGGGDTQYF.

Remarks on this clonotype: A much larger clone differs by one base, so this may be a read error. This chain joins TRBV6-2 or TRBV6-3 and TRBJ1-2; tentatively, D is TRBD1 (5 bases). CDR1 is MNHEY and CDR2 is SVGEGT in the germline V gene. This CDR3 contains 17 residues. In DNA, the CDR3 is TGTGCCAGCAGGTACTCGATCAATGGGACCGACGACTATGGCTACACCTTC. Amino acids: CASRYSINGTDDYGYTF.

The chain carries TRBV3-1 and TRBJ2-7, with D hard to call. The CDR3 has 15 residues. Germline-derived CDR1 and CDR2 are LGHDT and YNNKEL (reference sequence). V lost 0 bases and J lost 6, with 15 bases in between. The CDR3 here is CASSQDLWASAEQYF. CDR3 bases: TGTGCCAGCAGCCAAGATCTATGGGCGTCCGCCGAGCAGTACTTC.

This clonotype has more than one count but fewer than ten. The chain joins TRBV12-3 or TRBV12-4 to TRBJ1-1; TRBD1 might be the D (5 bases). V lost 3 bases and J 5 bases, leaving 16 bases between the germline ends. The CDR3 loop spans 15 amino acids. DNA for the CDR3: TGTGCCAGCAGTTTTATGGGGGGGTTTGGGACTGAAGCTTTCTTT. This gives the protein CASSFMGGFGTEAFF.

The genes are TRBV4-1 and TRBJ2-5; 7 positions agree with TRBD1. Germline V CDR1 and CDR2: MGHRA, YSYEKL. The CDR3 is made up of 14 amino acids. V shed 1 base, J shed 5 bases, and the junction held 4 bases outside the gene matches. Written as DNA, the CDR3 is TGCGCCAGCAGCCAAGGAGGGGGCCCGGAGACCCAGTACTTC. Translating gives CASSQGGGPETQYF.

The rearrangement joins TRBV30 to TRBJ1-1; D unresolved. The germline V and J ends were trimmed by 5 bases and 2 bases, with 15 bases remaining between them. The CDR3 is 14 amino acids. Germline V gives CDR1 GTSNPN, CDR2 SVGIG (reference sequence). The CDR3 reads CAWGNSYVNTEAFF. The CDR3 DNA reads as TGTGCCTGGGGGAACAGCTACGTTAACACTGAAGCTTTCTTT. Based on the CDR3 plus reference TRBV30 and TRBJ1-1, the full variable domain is SQTIHQWPATLVQPVGSPLSLECTVEGTSNPNLYWYRQAAGRGLQLLFYSVGIGQISSEVPQNLSASRPQDRQFILSSKKLLLSDSGFYLCAWGNSYVNTEAFFGQGTRLTVV.

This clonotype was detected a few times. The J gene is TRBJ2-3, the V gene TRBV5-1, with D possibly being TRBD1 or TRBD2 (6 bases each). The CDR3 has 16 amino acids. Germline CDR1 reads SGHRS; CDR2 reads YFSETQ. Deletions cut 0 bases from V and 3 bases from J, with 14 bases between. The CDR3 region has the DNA TGCGCCAGCAGCTTGGAACCACAGGGAGGAACAGATACGCAGTATTTT. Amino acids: CASSLEPQGGTDTQYF.

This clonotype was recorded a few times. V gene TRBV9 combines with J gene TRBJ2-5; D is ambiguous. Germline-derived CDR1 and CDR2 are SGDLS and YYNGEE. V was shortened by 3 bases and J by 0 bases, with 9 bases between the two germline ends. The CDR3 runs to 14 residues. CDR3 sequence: CASSGDLYQETQYF. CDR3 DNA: TGTGCCAGCAGCGGAGACTTGTACCAAGAGACCCAGTACTTC. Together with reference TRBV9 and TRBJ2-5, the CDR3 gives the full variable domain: DSGVTQTPKHLITATGQRVTLRCSPRSGDLSVYWYQQSLDQGLQFLIQYYNGEERAKGNILERFSAQQFPDLHSELNLSSLELGDSALYFCASSGDLYQETQYFGPGTRLLVL.

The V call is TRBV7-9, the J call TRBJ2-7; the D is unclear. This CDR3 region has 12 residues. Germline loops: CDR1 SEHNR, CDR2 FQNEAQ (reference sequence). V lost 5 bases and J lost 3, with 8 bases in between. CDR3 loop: CASSQEHYEQYF. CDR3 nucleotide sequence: TGTGCCAGCAGCCAAGAACACTACGAGCAGTACTTC. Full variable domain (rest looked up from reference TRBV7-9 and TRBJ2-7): DTGVSQNPRHKITKRGQNVTFRCDPISEHNRLYWYRQTLGQGPEFLTYFQNEAQLEKSRLLSDRFSAERPKGSFSTLEIQRTEQGDSAMYLCASSQEHYEQYFGPGTRLTVT.

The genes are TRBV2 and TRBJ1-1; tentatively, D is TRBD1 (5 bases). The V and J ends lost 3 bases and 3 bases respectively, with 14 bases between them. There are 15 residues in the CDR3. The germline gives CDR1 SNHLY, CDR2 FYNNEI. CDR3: CASSDWAGGDTEAFF. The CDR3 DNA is TGTGCCAGCAGTGACTGGGCCGGGGGTGACACTGAAGCTTTCTTT.

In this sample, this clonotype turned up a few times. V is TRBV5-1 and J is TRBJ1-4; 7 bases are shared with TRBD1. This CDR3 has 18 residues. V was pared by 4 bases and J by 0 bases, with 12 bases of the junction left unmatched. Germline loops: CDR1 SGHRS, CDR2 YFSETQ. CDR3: CASSRDPQGRPTNEKLFF. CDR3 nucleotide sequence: TGCGCCAGCAGCCGGGACCCACAGGGGCGGCCAACTAATGAAAAACTGTTTTTT.

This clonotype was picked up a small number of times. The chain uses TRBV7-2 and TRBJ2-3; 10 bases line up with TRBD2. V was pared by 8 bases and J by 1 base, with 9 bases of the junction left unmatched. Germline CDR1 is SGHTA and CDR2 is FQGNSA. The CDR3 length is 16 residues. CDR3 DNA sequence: TGTGCCAGCGGCGGTAGGCTAGCGGGGGGCACAGATACGCAGTATTTT. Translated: CASGGRLAGGTDTQYF.

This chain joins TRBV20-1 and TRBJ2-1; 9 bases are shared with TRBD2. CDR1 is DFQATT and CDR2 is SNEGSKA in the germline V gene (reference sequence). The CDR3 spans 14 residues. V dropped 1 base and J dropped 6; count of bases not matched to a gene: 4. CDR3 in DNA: TGCAGTGCTAGAGGACTAGCGGTGATCAATGAGCAGTTCTTC. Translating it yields CSARGLAVINEQFF.

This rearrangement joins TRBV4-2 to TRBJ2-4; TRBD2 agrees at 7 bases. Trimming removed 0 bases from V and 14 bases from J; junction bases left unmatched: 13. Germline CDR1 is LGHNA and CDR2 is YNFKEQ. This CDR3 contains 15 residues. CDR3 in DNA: TGTGCCAGCAGCCAAGAAATGGAGCGGGGATTTAGAGAGTACTTC. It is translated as CASSQEMERGFREYF.

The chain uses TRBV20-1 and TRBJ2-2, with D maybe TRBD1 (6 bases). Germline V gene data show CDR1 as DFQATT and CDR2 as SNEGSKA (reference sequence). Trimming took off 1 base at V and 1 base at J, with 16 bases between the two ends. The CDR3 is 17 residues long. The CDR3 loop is CSARGRTGMGNTGELFF. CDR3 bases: TGCAGTGCTAGAGGCCGAACAGGGATGGGGAACACCGGGGAGCTGTTTTTT.

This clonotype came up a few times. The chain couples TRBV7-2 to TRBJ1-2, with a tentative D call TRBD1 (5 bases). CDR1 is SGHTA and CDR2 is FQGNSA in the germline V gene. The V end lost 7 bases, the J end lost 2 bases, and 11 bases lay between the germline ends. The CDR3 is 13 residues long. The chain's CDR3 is CASTDGGNYGYTF. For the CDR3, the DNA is TGTGCCAGCACCGATGGGGGAAACTATGGCTACACCTTC. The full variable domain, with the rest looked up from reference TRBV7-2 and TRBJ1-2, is GAGVSQSPSNKVTEKGKDVELRCDPISGHTALYWYRQSLGQGLEFLIYFQGNSAPDKSGLPSDRFSAERTGGSVSTLTIQRTQQEDSAVYLCASTDGGNYGYTFGSGTRLTVV.

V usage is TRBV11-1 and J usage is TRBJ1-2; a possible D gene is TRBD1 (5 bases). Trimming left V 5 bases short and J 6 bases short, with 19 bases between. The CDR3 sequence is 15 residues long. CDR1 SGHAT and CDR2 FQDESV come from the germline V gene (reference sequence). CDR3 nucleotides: TGTGCCAGCAGCCCCCCCGGGACCGACTTCAATGGCTACACCTTC. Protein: CASSPPGTDFNGYTF.

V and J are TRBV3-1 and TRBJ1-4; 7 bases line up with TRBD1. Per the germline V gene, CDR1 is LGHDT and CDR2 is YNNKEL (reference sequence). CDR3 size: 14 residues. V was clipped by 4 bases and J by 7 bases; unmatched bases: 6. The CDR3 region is CASSLQGEGEKLFF. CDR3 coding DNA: TGTGCCAGCAGCCTTCAGGGGGAAGGTGAAAAACTGTTTTTT.

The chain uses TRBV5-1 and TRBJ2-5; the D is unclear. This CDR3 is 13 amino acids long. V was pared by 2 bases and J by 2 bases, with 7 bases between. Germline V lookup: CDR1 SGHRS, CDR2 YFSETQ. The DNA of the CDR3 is TGCGCCAGCAGCTTTCCCGGGCAAGAGACCCAGTACTTC. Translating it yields CASSFPGQETQYF.

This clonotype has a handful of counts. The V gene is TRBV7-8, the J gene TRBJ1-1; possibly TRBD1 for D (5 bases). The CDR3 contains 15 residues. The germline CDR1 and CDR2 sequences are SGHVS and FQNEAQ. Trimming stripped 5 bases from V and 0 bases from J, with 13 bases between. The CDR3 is CASSPRGRMNTEAFF. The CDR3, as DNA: TGTGCCAGCAGCCCAAGGGGCCGCATGAACACTGAAGCTTTCTTT.

This CDR3 is CASSYTGAYEQYV. In DNA form, the CDR3 reads TGTGCCAGCAGCTACACAGGGGCTTACGAGCAGTACGTC. This chain joins TRBV7-9 and TRBJ2-7, with TRBD1 matching over 7 bases. The CDR3 is 13 amino acids. The junction had 4 bases not matched to a gene; V was cut back by 4 bases and J by 4 bases. The germline CDR1 and CDR2 sequences are SEHNR and FQNEAQ (reference sequence).